Described below is a single TCR beta chain sequence and its context. The data belong to a study of long-term antiretroviral therapy in people with HIV. Version v3.0 of the immunoSEQ assay ran at survey level. Data came from immunoSEQ multiplex PCR; TCRdb stores just in-frame clones and leaves some out. The repertoire holds tens of thousands of clones, with just over 90% as singletons. This CDR3 has 14 amino acids. The germline gives CDR1 MNHNY, CDR2 SVGAGI (reference sequence). V shed 6 bases and J shed 7 bases, with 19 bases lying between them. V is TRBV6-6 and J is TRBJ2-7; D might be TRBD1 or TRBD2, each matching 5 bases. This TCR came from a woman in her forties with HIV. The sample consisted of unsorted PBMCs, taken 7.6 years after starting antiretroviral therapy. The DNA of the CDR3 is TGTGCCAGCAGCCCCGTCGGGGCCCCGAGGGAGCAGTACTTC. It codes for CASSPVGAPREQYF.